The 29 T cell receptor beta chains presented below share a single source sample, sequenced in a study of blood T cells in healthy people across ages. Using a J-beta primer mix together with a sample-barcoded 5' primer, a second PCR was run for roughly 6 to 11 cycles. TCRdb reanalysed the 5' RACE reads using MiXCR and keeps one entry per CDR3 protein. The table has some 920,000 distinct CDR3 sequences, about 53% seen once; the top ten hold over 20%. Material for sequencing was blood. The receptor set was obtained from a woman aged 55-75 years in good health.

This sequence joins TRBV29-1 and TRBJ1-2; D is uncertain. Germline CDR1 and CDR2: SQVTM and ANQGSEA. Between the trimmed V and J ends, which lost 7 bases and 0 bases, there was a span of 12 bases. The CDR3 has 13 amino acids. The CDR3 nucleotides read TGCAGCGCCCTAACAGCTTCTAACTATGGCTACACCTTC. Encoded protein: CSALTASNYGYTF.

CDR3 DNA: TGTGCCATCAGATCCGGGACTAGCAGGGGGGAGCAGTTCTTC. Translating it yields CAIRSGTSRGEQFF. The chain has TRBV10-3 and TRBJ2-1, with 9 bases lining up with TRBD2. After removal of 6 bases from V and 10 bases from J, the junction contained 10 bases not matched to a gene. The germline V gene encodes CDR1 ENHRY and CDR2 SYGVKD. The CDR3 is made up of 14 amino acids.

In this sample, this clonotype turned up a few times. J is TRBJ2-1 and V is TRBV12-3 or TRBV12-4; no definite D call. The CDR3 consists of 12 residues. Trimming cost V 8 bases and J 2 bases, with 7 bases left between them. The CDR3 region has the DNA TGTGCCAGCCGTAGGGCCTACAATGAGCAGTTCTTC. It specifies CASRRAYNEQFF.

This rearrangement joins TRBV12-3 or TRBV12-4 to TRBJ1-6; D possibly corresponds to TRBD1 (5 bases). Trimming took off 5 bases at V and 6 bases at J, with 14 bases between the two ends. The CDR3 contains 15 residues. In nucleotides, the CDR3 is TGTGCCAGCAGTGCCCGAGGGGTGGTTAATTCACCCCTCCACTTT. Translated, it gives CASSARGVVNSPLHF.

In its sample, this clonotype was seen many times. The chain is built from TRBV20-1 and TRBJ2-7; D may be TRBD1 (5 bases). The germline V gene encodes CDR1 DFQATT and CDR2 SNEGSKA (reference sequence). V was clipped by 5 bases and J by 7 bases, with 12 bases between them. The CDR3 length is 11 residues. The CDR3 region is CSAGQLLEQYF. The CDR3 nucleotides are TGCAGTGCTGGACAACTTCTGGAGCAGTACTTC.

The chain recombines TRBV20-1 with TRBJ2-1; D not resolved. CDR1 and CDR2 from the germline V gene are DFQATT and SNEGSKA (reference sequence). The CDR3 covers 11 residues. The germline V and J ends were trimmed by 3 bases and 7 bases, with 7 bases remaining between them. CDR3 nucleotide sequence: TGCAGTGCTAGTATAGATAATGAGCAGTTCTTC. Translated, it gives CSASIDNEQFF.

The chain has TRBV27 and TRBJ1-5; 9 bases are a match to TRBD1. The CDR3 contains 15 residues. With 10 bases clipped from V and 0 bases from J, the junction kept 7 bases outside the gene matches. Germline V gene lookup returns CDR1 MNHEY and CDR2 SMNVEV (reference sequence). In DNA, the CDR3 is TGTGCCACCCTACAGGGGGCGCGTAGCAATCAGCCCCAGCATTTT. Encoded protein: CATLQGARSNQPQHF.

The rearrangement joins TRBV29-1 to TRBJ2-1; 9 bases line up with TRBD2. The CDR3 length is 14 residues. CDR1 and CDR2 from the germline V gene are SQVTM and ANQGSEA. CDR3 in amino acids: CSATGTSSNNEQFF. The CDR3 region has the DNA TGCAGTGCAACCGGGACTAGCAGTAACAATGAGCAGTTCTTC.

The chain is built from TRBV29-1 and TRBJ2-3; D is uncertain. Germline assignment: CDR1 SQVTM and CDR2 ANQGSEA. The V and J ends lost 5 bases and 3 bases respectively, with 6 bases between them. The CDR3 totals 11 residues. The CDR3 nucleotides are TGCAGCGTTATCCGGACAGATACGCAGTATTTT. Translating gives CSVIRTDTQYF.

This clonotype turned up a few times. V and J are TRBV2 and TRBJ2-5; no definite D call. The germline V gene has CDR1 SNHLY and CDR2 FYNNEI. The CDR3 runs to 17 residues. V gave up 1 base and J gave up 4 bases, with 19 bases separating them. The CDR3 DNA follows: TGTGCCAGCAGTGAAGTTGGGGTTAGTGTAGTACGAGAGACCCAGTACTTC. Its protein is CASSEVGVSVVRETQYF. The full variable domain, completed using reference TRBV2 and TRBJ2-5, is EPEVTQTPSHQVTQMGQEVILRCVPISNHLYFYWYRQILGQKVEFLVSFYNNEISEKSEIFDDQFSVERPDGSNFTLKIRSTKLEDSAMYFCASSEVGVSVVRETQYFGPGTRLLVL.

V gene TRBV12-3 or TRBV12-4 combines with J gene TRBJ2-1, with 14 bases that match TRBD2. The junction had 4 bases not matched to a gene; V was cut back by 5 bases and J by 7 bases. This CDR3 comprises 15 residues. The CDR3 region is CASSGTSGSINEQFF. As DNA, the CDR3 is TGTGCCAGCAGTGGGACTAGCGGGAGTATTAATGAGCAGTTCTTC.

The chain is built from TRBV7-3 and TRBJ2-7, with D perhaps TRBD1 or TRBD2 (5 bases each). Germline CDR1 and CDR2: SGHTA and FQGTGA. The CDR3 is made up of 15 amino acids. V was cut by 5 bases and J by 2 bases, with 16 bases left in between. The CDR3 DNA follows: TGTGCCAGCAGCCCTCGGGGCAGTACGACCTACGAGCAGTACTTC. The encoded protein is CASSPRGSTTYEQYF.

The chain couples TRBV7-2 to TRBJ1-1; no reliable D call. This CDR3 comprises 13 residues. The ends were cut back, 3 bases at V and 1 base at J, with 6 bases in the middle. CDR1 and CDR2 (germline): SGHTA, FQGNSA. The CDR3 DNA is TGTGCCAGCAGCTTTACTGAGAACACTGAAGCTTTCTTT. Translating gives CASSFTENTEAFF.

CDR3 DNA: TGTGCCAGCAGCTTAGCCCAGTACACAGATACGCAGTATTTT. It yields the protein CASSLAQYTDTQYF. The rearrangement joins TRBV7-2 to TRBJ2-3; unclear D gene. V dropped 0 bases and J dropped 2 bases, with 6 bases sitting between them. Germline loops: CDR1 SGHTA, CDR2 FQGNSA. CDR3 size: 14 residues. Full variable domain (outside the CDR3, taken from reference TRBV7-2 and TRBJ2-3): GAGVSQSPSNKVTEKGKDVELRCDPISGHTALYWYRQSLGQGLEFLIYFQGNSAPDKSGLPSDRFSAERTGGSVSTLTIQRTQQEDSAVYLCASSLAQYTDTQYFGPGTRLTVL.

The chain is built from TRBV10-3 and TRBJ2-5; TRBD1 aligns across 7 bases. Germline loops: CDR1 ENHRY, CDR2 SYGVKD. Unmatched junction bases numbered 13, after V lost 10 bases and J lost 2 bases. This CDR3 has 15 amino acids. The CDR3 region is CAKKKGPTGQETQYF. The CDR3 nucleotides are TGTGCCAAAAAGAAGGGACCGACAGGGCAAGAGACCCAGTACTTC.

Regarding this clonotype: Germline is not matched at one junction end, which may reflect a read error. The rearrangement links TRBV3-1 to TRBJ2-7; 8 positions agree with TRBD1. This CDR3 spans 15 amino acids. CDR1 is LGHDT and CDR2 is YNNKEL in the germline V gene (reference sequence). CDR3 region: CARSQAGTGINEQYF. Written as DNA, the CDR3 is TGTGCCCGCAGCCAGGCCGGGACAGGTATCAACGAGCAGTACTTC.

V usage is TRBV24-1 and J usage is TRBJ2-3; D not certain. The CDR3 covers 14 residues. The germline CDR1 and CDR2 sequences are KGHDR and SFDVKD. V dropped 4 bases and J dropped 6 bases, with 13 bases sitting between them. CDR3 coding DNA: TGTGCCACCAGTGACTCCGGACCTATGGATACGCAGTATTTT. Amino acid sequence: CATSDSGPMDTQYF.

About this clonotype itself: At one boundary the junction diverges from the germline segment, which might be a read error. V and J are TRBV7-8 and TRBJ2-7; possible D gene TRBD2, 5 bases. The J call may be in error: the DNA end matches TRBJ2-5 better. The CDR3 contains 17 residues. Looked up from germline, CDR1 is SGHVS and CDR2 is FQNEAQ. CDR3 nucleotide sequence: TGTGCCGGCAGCTTAGGAGGCAGCCCGAATGGTAAAGAGACCCAGTACTTC. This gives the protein CAGSLGGSPNGKETQYF.

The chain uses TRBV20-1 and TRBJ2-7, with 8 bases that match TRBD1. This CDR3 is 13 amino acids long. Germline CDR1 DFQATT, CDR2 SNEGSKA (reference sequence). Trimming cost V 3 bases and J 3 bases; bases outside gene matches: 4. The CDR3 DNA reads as TGCAGTGCTAGTGCCAGGGGGCGCTACGAGCAGTACTTC. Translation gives CSASARGRYEQYF.

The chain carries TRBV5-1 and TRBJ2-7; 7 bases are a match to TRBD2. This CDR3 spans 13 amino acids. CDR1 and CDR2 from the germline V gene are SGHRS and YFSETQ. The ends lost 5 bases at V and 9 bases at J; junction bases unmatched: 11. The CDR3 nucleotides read TGCGCCAGCAGTACTAGCGCGGTGGAAGGGCAGTACTTC. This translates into CASSTSAVEGQYF.

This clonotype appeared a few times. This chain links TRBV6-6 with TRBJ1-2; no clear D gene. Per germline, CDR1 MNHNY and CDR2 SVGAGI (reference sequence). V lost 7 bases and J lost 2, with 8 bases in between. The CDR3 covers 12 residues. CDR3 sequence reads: CASTSANYGYTF. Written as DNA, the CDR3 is TGTGCCAGCACCTCCGCGAACTATGGCTACACCTTC.

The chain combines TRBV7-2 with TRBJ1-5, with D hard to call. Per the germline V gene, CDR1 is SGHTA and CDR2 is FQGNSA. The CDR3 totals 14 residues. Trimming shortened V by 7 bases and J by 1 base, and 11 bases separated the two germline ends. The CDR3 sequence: CASIFGSSNQPQHF. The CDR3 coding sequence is TGTGCCAGCATCTTTGGCTCAAGCAATCAGCCCCAGCATTTT.

CDR3 loop: CASKRGLNTEAFF. As DNA, the CDR3 is TGTGCCAGCAAAAGGGGGCTGAACACTGAAGCTTTCTTT. The V and J genes are TRBV7-6 and TRBJ1-1; 7 bases fit TRBD1. From germline, CDR1 is SGHVS and CDR2 FNYEAQ. Trimming cost V 7 bases and J 0 bases; bases outside gene matches: 2. The CDR3 extends over 13 amino acids.

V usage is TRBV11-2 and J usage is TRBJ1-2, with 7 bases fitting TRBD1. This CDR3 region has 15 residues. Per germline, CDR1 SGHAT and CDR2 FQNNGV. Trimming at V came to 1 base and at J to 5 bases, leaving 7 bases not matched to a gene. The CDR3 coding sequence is TGTGCCAGCAGCTTAGCAGGCGACAGGGCATATGGCTACACCTTC. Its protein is CASSLAGDRAYGYTF.

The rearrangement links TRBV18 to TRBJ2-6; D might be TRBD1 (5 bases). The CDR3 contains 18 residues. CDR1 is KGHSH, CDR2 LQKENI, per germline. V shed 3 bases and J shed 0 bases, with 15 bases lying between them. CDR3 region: CASSPLETVSSGANVLTF. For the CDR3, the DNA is TGTGCCAGCTCACCTCTGGAGACAGTAAGCTCTGGGGCCAACGTCCTGACTTTC.

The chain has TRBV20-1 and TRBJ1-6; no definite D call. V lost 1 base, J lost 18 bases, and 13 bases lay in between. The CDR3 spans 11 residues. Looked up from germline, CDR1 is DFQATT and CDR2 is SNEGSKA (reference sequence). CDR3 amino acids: CSARGSRLPHF. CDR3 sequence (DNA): TGCAGTGCTAGAGGGTCGAGGCTCCCCCACTTT.

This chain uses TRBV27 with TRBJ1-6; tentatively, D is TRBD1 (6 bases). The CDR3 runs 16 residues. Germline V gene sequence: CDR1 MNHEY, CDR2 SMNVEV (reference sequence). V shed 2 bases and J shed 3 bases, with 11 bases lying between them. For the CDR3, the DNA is TGTGCCAGCAGTTTAAAAGCGGGACACTATAATTCACCCCTCCACTTT. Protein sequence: CASSLKAGHYNSPLHF.

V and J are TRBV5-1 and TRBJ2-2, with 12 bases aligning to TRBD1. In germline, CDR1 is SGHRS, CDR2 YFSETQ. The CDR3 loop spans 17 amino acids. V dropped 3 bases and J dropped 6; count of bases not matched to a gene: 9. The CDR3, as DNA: TGCGCCAGCAGCTCCTTATCGGGACAGGGGGCCGCCGGGGAGCTGTTTTTT. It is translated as CASSSLSGQGAAGELFF.

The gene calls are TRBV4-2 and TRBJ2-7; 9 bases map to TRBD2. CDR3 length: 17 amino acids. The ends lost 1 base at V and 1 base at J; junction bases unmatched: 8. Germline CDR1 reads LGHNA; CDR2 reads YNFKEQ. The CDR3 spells CASSQVPGTSLSYEQYF. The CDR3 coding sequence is TGTGCCAGCAGCCAAGTACCCGGGACTAGCTTGTCCTACGAGCAGTACTTC.